A single sample gave rise to the 14 T cell receptor beta chains below, sequenced in a study of T-cell reconstitution after alpha-beta-depleted transplantation in children. Molecular barcoding with unique molecular identifiers was used for the TCRbeta library. TCRdb used MiXCR to reprocess the PCR reads, holding one entry per CDR3 protein. The data contain about 270,000 distinct CDR3 sequences, around 9.6% of them singletons. Sequencing was performed on PBMCs from the stem cell graft donor, taken from the stem cell graft. Every receptor here comes from a human donor who donated a stem cell graft to a child with SCID.

This clonotype was found a few times. This rearrangement joins TRBV13 to TRBJ2-7; a weak D match, TRBD1 (6 bases). From germline, CDR1 is PRHDT and CDR2 FYEKMQ (reference sequence). V gave up 3 bases and J gave up 2 bases, with 11 bases separating them. The CDR3 extends over 14 amino acids. The CDR3 loop reads CASSFGQRPYEQYF. As DNA, the CDR3 is TGTGCCAGCAGCTTCGGACAGAGACCCTACGAGCAGTACTTC.

A few counts support this clonotype. The rearrangement uses TRBV12-3 or TRBV12-4 and TRBJ2-3, with D unresolved. V was clipped by 5 bases and J by 4 bases, with 7 bases between them. This CDR3 contains 12 residues. The CDR3 DNA reads TGTGCCAGCAGTACCCAGGCAGATACGCAGTATTTT. It specifies CASSTQADTQYF.

This chain connects TRBV7-9 to TRBJ1-4; D unclear. The germline CDR1 and CDR2 sequences are SEHNR and FQNEAQ (reference sequence). The CDR3 extends over 19 amino acids. Trimming stripped 3 bases from V and 5 bases from J, with 25 bases between. CDR3 sequence: CASSFSVFPVDGKNEKLFF. The CDR3 DNA sequence: TGTGCCAGCAGCTTTAGCGTGTTCCCGGTGGACGGGAAGAATGAAAAACTGTTTTTT.

This clonotype was detected ten times or more. The chain links TRBV7-9 to TRBJ2-1; 8 positions match TRBD2. The CDR3 runs to 15 residues. Germline trimming cut 3 bases from V and 7 bases from J; bases unmatched to any gene: 8. Germline loops: CDR1 SEHNR, CDR2 FQNEAQ (reference sequence). The CDR3 bases are TGTGCCAGCAGCTTTGGATTAGCGGGGAATAATGAGCAGTTCTTC. Protein sequence: CASSFGLAGNNEQFF.

V usage is TRBV15 and J usage is TRBJ2-3; TRBD1 agrees at 9 bases. Germline V lookup: CDR1 LNHNV, CDR2 YYDKDF (reference sequence). The V and J ends lost 5 bases and 5 bases, in that order; junction bases with no gene match: 8. The CDR3 sequence is 15 residues long. CDR3 loop: CATSGGQGSEDTQYF. The CDR3 DNA reads TGTGCCACCAGCGGCGGACAGGGGAGTGAAGATACGCAGTATTTT.

This clonotype occurred a few times. The chain combines TRBV20-1 with TRBJ2-5; 7 positions match TRBD2. The CDR3 spans 12 residues. Germline CDR1 DFQATT, CDR2 SNEGSKA (reference sequence). V gave up 5 bases and J gave up 5 bases; unmatched junction bases: 5. The CDR3 nucleotides read TGCAGTGCTCCGATGGGAGGGGAGACCCAGTACTTC. Translating it yields CSAPMGGETQYF.

In this sample, this clonotype turned up many times. V is TRBV5-1 and J is TRBJ2-1; no definite D call. From germline, CDR1 is SGHRS and CDR2 YFSETQ. The V end lost 0 bases, the J end lost 5 bases, and 9 bases lay between the germline ends. The CDR3 is 14 amino acids. The CDR3 reads CASSLGATNNEQFF. The CDR3 DNA follows: TGCGCCAGCAGCTTGGGAGCAACCAACAATGAGCAGTTCTTC.

A few counts support this clonotype. This chain connects TRBV7-2 to TRBJ2-5; D is undetermined. Germline lookup yields CDR1 SGHTA and CDR2 FQGNSA. The CDR3 totals 14 residues. V was pared by 5 bases and J by 5 bases, with 15 bases between. This chain's CDR3 is CASSRLSGPETQYF. As DNA, the CDR3 is TGTGCCAGCAGCCGCCTCTCCGGCCCGGAGACCCAGTACTTC.

Comments on this clonotype: A much larger clone sits a single nucleotide away, making a read error possible. The chain has TRBV14 and TRBJ2-3; no reliable D call. Germline V CDR1 and CDR2: SGHDN, FVKESK. The CDR3 covers 15 residues. V was trimmed by 1 base and J by 6 bases, leaving 14 bases between them. CDR3 in DNA: TGTGCCAGCAGCCAAGGAGGACCCCCGTCGGATACGCAGTATTTT. This sequence encodes CASSQGGPPSDTQYF.

This chain uses TRBV12-3 or TRBV12-4 with TRBJ2-7; 8 nucleotides agree with TRBD2. CDR3 length equals 13 residues. Losses at the gene ends were 5 bases for V and 5 bases for J; bases not matched to a gene: 5. CDR3 nucleotide sequence: TGTGCCAGCAGTCCCCGGGGGGGGGACGAGCAGTACTTC. Translation: CASSPRGGDEQYF.

The gene calls are TRBV6-2 or TRBV6-3 and TRBJ2-3; D not certain. Trimming left V 3 bases short and J 3 bases short, with 4 bases between. CDR1 and CDR2 (germline): MNHEY, SVGEGT. This CDR3 has 12 amino acids. CDR3 nucleotide sequence: TGTGCCAGCAGTTATACGACAGATACGCAGTATTTT. The encoded protein is CASSYTTDTQYF.

This clonotype was seen more than once but under ten times. This CDR3 reads CASSFGLGGTNNEQFF. In nucleotides, the CDR3 is TGTGCCAGCAGTTTCGGATTGGGTGGGACAAACAATGAGCAGTTCTTC. This rearrangement joins TRBV12-3 or TRBV12-4 to TRBJ2-1, with D maybe TRBD1 (6 bases). The CDR3 sequence is 16 residues long. The ends were cut back, 3 bases at V and 5 bases at J, with 17 bases in the middle.

The gene calls are TRBV6-2 or TRBV6-3 and TRBJ1-5; weak D call: TRBD1 (6 bases). CDR1 is MNHEY and CDR2 is SVGEGT in the germline V gene. With 4 bases removed from V and 0 bases from J, the gap between germline ends came to 13 bases. The CDR3 extends over 16 amino acids. The CDR3 reads CASSLDRLHSNQPQHF. The CDR3 DNA sequence: TGTGCCAGCAGTTTGGACAGACTCCATAGCAATCAGCCCCAGCATTTT.

V and J are TRBV4-1 and TRBJ1-1; D gene ambiguous. The CDR3 loop spans 15 amino acids. From germline, CDR1 is MGHRA and CDR2 YSYEKL. Trimming left V 0 bases short and J 4 bases short, with 12 bases between. The CDR3 reads CASSQDYPGSTEAFF. The CDR3 coding sequence is TGCGCCAGCAGCCAAGATTATCCGGGTAGCACTGAAGCTTTCTTT.